Shown below are 15 T cell receptor beta chains from a single sample sequenced in a study of T-cell memory formation after mild COVID-19. TCRdb passed the 5' RACE reads through MiXCR, listing each CDR3 protein once. The sample includes approximately 150,000 distinct CDR3 sequences, 14% of them seen just once. Specimen: PBMCs or a T cell subset sorted from them (not recorded which). All receptors come from an adult woman who had mild COVID-19 (a few samples of this study predate the infection). Cell type and time point are not known.

This clonotype has more than one count but fewer than ten. The chain combines TRBV12-3 or TRBV12-4 with TRBJ1-3, with 8 positions matching TRBD1. The CDR3 consists of 17 residues. J was trimmed by 2 bases and V by 1 base; bases with no gene match: 7. CDR3 nucleotides: TGTGCCAGCAGTTTAGAAGGACAGGGAATAACTGGAAACACCATATATTTT. Translation: CASSLEGQGITGNTIYF.

The CDR3 DNA reads TGTGCCAGCAGCCCGGGGCCCCCCATGGGTGGTGAGCAGTACTTC. It translates to CASSPGPPMGGEQYF. The rearrangement joins TRBV13 to TRBJ2-7; D is possibly TRBD1 or TRBD2 (5 bases each). V lost 5 bases, J lost 7 bases, and 21 bases lay in between. The CDR3 is 15 residues long. Germline CDR1 reads PRHDT; CDR2 reads FYEKMQ (reference sequence).

This clonotype was counted only a few times. The rearrangement uses TRBV27 and TRBJ1-4, with 7 bases fitting TRBD1. Germline V gives CDR1 MNHEY, CDR2 SMNVEV (reference sequence). Unmatched junction bases numbered 9, after V lost 0 bases and J lost 14 bases. The CDR3 consists of 14 residues. CDR3 DNA sequence: TGTGCCAGCAGTTTATCGAGGGATACAGGGGTGCTGTTTTTT. Its protein is CASSLSRDTGVLFF.

This clonotype was picked up a small number of times. This chain uses TRBV7-9 with TRBJ1-1, with D possibly matching TRBD1 (5 bases). Looked up from germline, CDR1 is SEHNR and CDR2 is FQNEAQ (reference sequence). The V end was cut by 6 bases, the J end by 1 base, with 12 bases between. The CDR3 consists of 14 residues. The CDR3: CASRPAGPNTEAFF. DNA for the CDR3: TGTGCCAGCAGGCCGGCAGGGCCGAACACTGAAGCTTTCTTT.

In this sample, this clonotype turned up a few times. The V gene is TRBV7-9, the J gene TRBJ2-5; 9 nucleotides align to TRBD1. Germline trimming cut 5 bases from V and 3 bases from J; bases unmatched to any gene: 16. This CDR3 region has 18 residues. CDR1 SEHNR and CDR2 FQNEAQ come from the germline V gene (reference sequence). CDR3 coding DNA: TGTGCCAGCAGCCTCGGTCGGGGTTCGGGACAGGGAAAAGAGACCCAGTACTTC. Its translation: CASSLGRGSGQGKETQYF.

This clonotype was found many times. The V and J genes are TRBV29-1 and TRBJ2-5, with TRBD2 as a possible D gene (6 bases). This CDR3 region has 12 residues. V lost 4 bases to trimming and J lost 5 bases, with 11 bases between them. Germline assignment: CDR1 SQVTM and CDR2 ANQGSEA. The CDR3 bases are TGCAGCGTTGTGGCTAGCGCGGAGACCCAGTACTTC. Protein: CSVVASAETQYF.

This clonotype was seen only a few times. The V call is TRBV5-1, the J call TRBJ2-7; 10 positions agree with TRBD2. CDR1 and CDR2 from the germline V gene are SGHRS and YFSETQ. With 0 bases clipped from V and 1 base from J, the junction kept 7 bases outside the gene matches. This CDR3 comprises 17 residues. In nucleotides, the CDR3 is TGCGCCAGCAGCTTGGCGCCTAGCGGGAGAACTTCCTACGAGCAGTACTTC. Translating it yields CASSLAPSGRTSYEQYF.

The gene calls are TRBV7-9 and TRBJ2-1; D not certain. The germline V gene has CDR1 SEHNR and CDR2 FQNEAQ (reference sequence). The CDR3 is made up of 12 amino acids. V lost 5 bases to trimming and J lost 10 bases, with 12 bases between them. The CDR3 DNA follows: TGTGCCAGCAGCCCCCCTTTGTTAGAGCAGTTCTTC. Protein product: CASSPPLLEQFF.

This clonotype came up a few times. V and J are TRBV5-1 and TRBJ2-3; 10 bases map to TRBD2. The germline CDR1 and CDR2 sequences are SGHRS and YFSETQ. The ends lost 7 bases at V and 3 bases at J; junction bases unmatched: 8. This CDR3 has 15 amino acids. CDR3 DNA sequence: TGCGCCAGCCGTAATGGACTAGCGGTTACAGATACGCAGTATTTT. Translation gives CASRNGLAVTDTQYF.

This clonotype was counted at least ten times. The chain couples TRBV6-6 to TRBJ1-1; no clear D. Between the trimmed V and J ends, which lost 6 bases and 0 bases, there was a span of 14 bases. The CDR3 sequence is 15 residues long. The germline gives CDR1 MNHNY, CDR2 SVGAGI (reference sequence). CDR3 bases: TGTGCCAGCAGCCCCGCGCTTAAGGTGAACACTGAAGCTTTCTTT. Translation gives CASSPALKVNTEAFF.

This clonotype showed up just a few times. The genes are TRBV24-1 and TRBJ2-5; D possibly matches TRBD1 or TRBD2 (6 bases each). V shed 5 bases and J shed 5 bases, with 17 bases lying between them. The CDR3 spans 15 residues. Germline V gene sequence: CDR1 KGHDR, CDR2 SFDVKD. CDR3 coding DNA: TGTGCCACCAGTGGCATTGTCGGGGGCTGGGAGACCCAGTACTTC. It yields the protein CATSGIVGGWETQYF.

This chain joins TRBV19 and TRBJ2-5; tentatively, D is TRBD1 (6 bases). CDR1 is LNHDA, CDR2 SQIVND, per germline (reference sequence). This CDR3 spans 15 amino acids. The germline V and J ends were trimmed by 1 base and 4 bases, with 13 bases remaining between them. The CDR3 protein is CASSIGYRVRETQYF. CDR3 DNA sequence: TGTGCCAGTAGTATAGGGTACAGGGTAAGAGAGACCCAGTACTTC.

The J gene is TRBJ2-2, the V gene TRBV24-1; D may correspond to TRBD1 or TRBD2 (5 bases each). This CDR3 comprises 17 residues. Germline V lookup: CDR1 KGHDR, CDR2 SFDVKD. V was clipped by 4 bases and J by 0 bases, with 14 bases between them. CDR3 amino acids: CATSEPRDESNTGELFF. The CDR3 DNA is TGTGCCACCAGTGAACCCCGGGACGAGTCGAACACCGGGGAGCTGTTTTTT.

This clonotype has only a few counts. The V gene is TRBV29-1, the J gene TRBJ2-7; tentatively, D is TRBD1 (6 bases). The V gene lost 3 bases and the J gene lost 0 bases, with 12 bases spanning the gap. The CDR3 sequence is 14 residues long. Germline CDR1 SQVTM, CDR2 ANQGSEA. The CDR3 spells CSVDEQGYSYEQYF. The CDR3 DNA reads TGCAGCGTTGACGAACAGGGTTACTCCTACGAGCAGTACTTC.

This clonotype was detected only a few times. The chain links TRBV27 to TRBJ2-1; D ambiguous. The V gene's germline CDR1 is MNHEY and CDR2 SMNVEV (reference sequence). This CDR3 spans 16 amino acids. Trimming shortened V by 1 base and J by 8 bases, and 18 bases separated the two germline ends. This chain's CDR3 is CASSLFKGGSEDEQFF. The DNA of the CDR3 is TGTGCCAGCAGTTTATTCAAAGGTGGCTCCGAGGATGAGCAGTTCTTC.